This TCR beta chain was sequenced for a study of T cell changes during pregnancy in multiple sclerosis. Germline lookup yields CDR1 LGHNA and CDR2 YSLEER. With 0 bases removed from V and 4 bases from J, the gap between germline ends came to 12 bases. The CDR3 runs 15 residues. TCRdb keeps only in-frame clones here, not all; method: immunoSEQ multiplex PCR. The sample has roughly 58,000 clones, over 85% seen once. This chain links TRBV4-3 with TRBJ1-1; D is undetermined. The receptor comes from a female donor with multiple sclerosis, enrolled in a pregnancy study. The specimen was CD8+ T cells from peripheral blood mononuclear cells, collected before pregnancy. CDR3 nucleotides: TGCGCCAGCAGCCAAGATCGGAGGGTCGGCACTGAAGCTTTCTTT. Encoded protein: CASSQDRRVGTEAFF.